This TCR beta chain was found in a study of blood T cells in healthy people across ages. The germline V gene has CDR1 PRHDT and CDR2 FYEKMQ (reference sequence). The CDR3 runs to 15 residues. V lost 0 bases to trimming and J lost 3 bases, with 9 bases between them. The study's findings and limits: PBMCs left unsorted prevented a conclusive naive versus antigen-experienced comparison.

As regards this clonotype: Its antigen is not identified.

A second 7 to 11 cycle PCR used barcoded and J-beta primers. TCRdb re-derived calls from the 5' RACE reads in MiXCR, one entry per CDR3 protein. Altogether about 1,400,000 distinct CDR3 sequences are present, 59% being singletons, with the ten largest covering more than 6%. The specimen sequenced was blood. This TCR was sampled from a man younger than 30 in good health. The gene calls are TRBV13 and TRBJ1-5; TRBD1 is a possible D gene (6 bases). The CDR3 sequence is CASSLGPGANQPQHF. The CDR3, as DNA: TGTGCCAGCAGCTTAGGACCGGGGGCCAATCAGCCCCAGCATTTT.